This T cell receptor (beta chain) was retrieved from a study of cytomegalovirus exposure and HLA in healthy donors. V shed 5 bases and J shed 5 bases, with 7 bases lying between them. This CDR3 has 11 amino acids. From germline, CDR1 is MDHEN and CDR2 SYDVKM. Healthy individuals who donated bone marrow served as the donors. PCR primers comprised 60 Vbeta and 13 Jbeta primers. Assay used: immunoSEQ multiplex PCR; TCRdb lists only in-frame clones, some missing. Here the sample spans some 90,000 clones, 60% to 85% being singletons. Study outcomes and limitations: Donor immune exposure was known only as CMV serostatus. Later analysis associated a missense DCLRE1C variant with TCR beta V- and J-gene trimming.

This clone was seen only once. Antigen specificity is unknown. The rearrangement links TRBV28 to TRBJ2-7; D is undetermined. Sequences were obtained from PBMCs. This clonotype was sampled from a boy younger than 18 in good health and CMV-seronegative. The CDR3 DNA reads as TGTGCCAGCAGTCCCCGTAACGAGCAGTACTTC. Translation: CASSPRNEQYF.